The 21 T cell receptor beta chains presented below share a single source sample, sequenced in a study of blood T cell repertoires in COVID-19. The table came from immunoSEQ multiplex PCR; TCRdb's copy has only in-frame clones and leaves some out. This sample has about 200,000 clones, with approximately 85% found just once. The source material was peripheral blood. These receptors came from a human donor with active or convalescent COVID-19. The donor label of this sample is uncertain.

The chain joins TRBV7-2 to TRBJ2-5; 8 nucleotides agree with TRBD2. J lost 5 bases, V lost 6 bases, and 14 bases had no gene match. Germline V CDR1 and CDR2: SGHTA, FQGNSA. The CDR3 spans 16 residues. CDR3 nucleotide sequence: TGTGCCAGCAGTACCGCGGGCGGGGGGCTCAGGGAGACCCAGTACTTC. Protein product: CASSTAGGGLRETQYF.

The chain carries TRBV5-1 and TRBJ2-5; 12 nucleotides align to TRBD2. The CDR3 has 16 amino acids. Germline CDR1 SGHRS, CDR2 YFSETQ. The J segment lost 5 bases and the V segment lost 1 base, leaving 6 bases of the junction unmatched. The CDR3 sequence: CASSLLPLAGGETQYF. CDR3 sequence (DNA): TGCGCCAGCAGCTTGTTGCCTCTAGCGGGAGGGGAGACCCAGTACTTC.

The chain links TRBV7-9 to TRBJ1-1, with no clear D. This CDR3 is 14 amino acids long. The germline V gene has CDR1 SEHNR and CDR2 FQNEAQ (reference sequence). Trimming took off 5 bases at V and 7 bases at J, with 17 bases between the two ends. DNA of the CDR3: TGTGCCAGCAGCACCTCATCGAGGAGTTTTGAAGCTTTCTTT. It codes for CASSTSSRSFEAFF.

The genes are TRBV5-1 and TRBJ2-1; the match to TRBD2 covers 13 bases. Germline CDR1 SGHRS, CDR2 YFSETQ. Unmatched junction bases numbered 2, after V lost 6 bases and J lost 5 bases. The CDR3 length is 14 residues. This chain's CDR3 is CASTLAGGDNEQFF. CDR3 nucleotide sequence: TGCGCCAGCACACTAGCGGGAGGGGACAATGAGCAGTTCTTC.

The chain is built from TRBV7-2 and TRBJ2-3; 9 nucleotides align to TRBD2. This CDR3 contains 15 residues. Germline V gene data show CDR1 as SGHTA and CDR2 as FQGNSA. Unmatched junction bases numbered 1, after V lost 1 base and J lost 2 bases. The CDR3 protein is CASSLVAGDTDTQYF. The DNA for the CDR3 is TGTGCCAGCAGCTTAGTAGCGGGGGACACAGATACGCAGTATTTT. Full variable domain (rest looked up from reference TRBV7-2 and TRBJ2-3): GAGVSQSPSNKVTEKGKDVELRCDPISGHTALYWYRQSLGQGLEFLIYFQGNSAPDKSGLPSDRFSAERTGGSVSTLTIQRTQQEDSAVYLCASSLVAGDTDTQYFGPGTRLTVL.

The genes are TRBV28 and TRBJ2-1; TRBD2 aligns across 7 bases. The V gene's germline CDR1 is MDHEN and CDR2 SYDVKM. Trimming at V came to 5 bases and at J to 2 bases, leaving 9 bases not matched to a gene. The CDR3 spans 16 residues. CDR3 sequence (DNA): TGTGCCAGCAGTCCCGTACTACGGGGGGCCTACAATGAGCAGTTCTTC. It translates to CASSPVLRGAYNEQFF. Drawing the rest from reference TRBV28 and TRBJ2-1, the complete variable domain is DVKVTQSSRYLVKRTGEKVFLECVQDMDHENMFWYRQDPGLGLRLIYFSYDVKMKEKGDIPEGYSVSREKKERFSLILESASTNQTSMYLCASSPVLRGAYNEQFFGPGTRLTVL.

V gene TRBV19 combines with J gene TRBJ1-6, with D possibly being TRBD1 (6 bases). CDR1 is LNHDA and CDR2 is SQIVND in the germline V gene (reference sequence). The ends were cut back, 6 bases at V and 4 bases at J, with 10 bases in the middle. This CDR3 spans 14 amino acids. CDR3 protein: CASSLGQYNSPLHF. Here the CDR3 DNA reads TGTGCCAGTAGCCTAGGACAGTATAATTCACCCCTCCACTTT.

The chain employs TRBV7-2 and TRBJ2-3; 10 bases map to TRBD1. The CDR3 sequence is 14 residues long. Germline CDR1 and CDR2: SGHTA and FQGNSA. V dropped 5 bases and J dropped 4; count of bases not matched to a gene: 3. The CDR3 region has the DNA TGTGCCAGCAGCCTAGGACAGGGGGCAGATACGCAGTATTTT. Protein product: CASSLGQGADTQYF.

This clone has only a few counts. The chain uses TRBV14 and TRBJ2-1, with D perhaps TRBD2 (6 bases). Germline V lookup: CDR1 SGHDN, CDR2 FVKESK. The CDR3 consists of 13 residues. The V and J ends lost 1 base and 9 bases respectively, with 10 bases between them. The CDR3 here is CASSQVRRGEQFF. The CDR3 bases are TGTGCCAGCAGCCAAGTCAGGAGGGGTGAGCAGTTCTTC.

CDR3 sequence reads: CASSGGGQQPQHF. In DNA, the CDR3 is TGTGCCAGCAGTGGAGGGGGTCAACAGCCCCAGCATTTT. The rearrangement links TRBV25-1 to TRBJ1-5; possible D gene TRBD1, 6 bases. CDR3 length: 13 residues. Germline V gene data show CDR1 as MGHDK and CDR2 as SYGVNS. The V end was cut by 4 bases, the J end by 7 bases, with 11 bases between.

CDR3 protein: CASSERRNWTQYF. Here the CDR3 DNA reads TGTGCCAGCAGTGAACGGCGGAACTGGACCCAGTACTTC. The J gene is TRBJ2-5, the V gene TRBV6-1; D is ambiguous. This CDR3 contains 13 residues. Germline V CDR1 and CDR2: MNHNS, SASEGT. Trimming stripped 2 bases from V and 7 bases from J, with 11 bases between.

J is TRBJ2-1 and V is TRBV7-6; 13 positions agree with TRBD2. The length of the CDR3 is 18 residues. The V gene end was trimmed by 1 base and the J gene end by 2 bases; junction bases not matched to a gene: 5. Germline values: CDR1 SGHVS, CDR2 FNYEAQ. The CDR3 region has the DNA TGTGCCAGCAGCTTAGTGACCGGGACTAGCGGGGCCTACAATGAGCAGTTCTTC. Translation: CASSLVTGTSGAYNEQFF. The entire variable domain, with the rest obtained from reference TRBV7-6 and TRBJ2-1, is as follows: GAGVSQSPRYKVTKRGQDVALRCDPISGHVSLYWYRQALGQGPEFLTYFNYEAQQDKSGLPNDRFSAERPEGSISTLTIQRTEQRDSAMYRCASSLVTGTSGAYNEQFFGPGTRLTVL.

This chain links TRBV5-4 with TRBJ2-1; 8 nucleotides match TRBD2. This CDR3 has 17 amino acids. V lost 4 bases to trimming and J lost 2 bases; unmatched junction nucleotides: 11. Looked up from germline, CDR1 is SGHNT and CDR2 is YYREEE (reference sequence). The CDR3 reads CASSAAAGDDTYNEQFF. The CDR3 region has the DNA TGTGCCAGCAGCGCCGCAGCGGGGGATGACACCTACAATGAGCAGTTCTTC.

The V and J genes are TRBV28 and TRBJ2-2, with D possibly matching TRBD2 (5 bases). Germline V gene sequence: CDR1 MDHEN, CDR2 SYDVKM. V lost 6 bases and J 1 base, leaving 15 bases between the germline ends. The CDR3 runs to 16 residues. The CDR3, as DNA: TGTGCCAGCAGCCAGCTTGGGAGAGGGAACACCGGGGAGCTGTTTTTT. It encodes CASSQLGRGNTGELFF.

The gene calls are TRBV24-1 and TRBJ2-5; TRBD1 aligns across 9 bases. V trimming: 0 bases; J trimming: 0 bases; junction bases outside the gene matches: 1. The germline CDR1 and CDR2 sequences are KGHDR and SFDVKD. The CDR3 has 16 amino acids. CDR3: CATSDLDRGYQETQYF. DNA for the CDR3: TGTGCCACCAGTGATTTGGACAGGGGGTACCAAGAGACCCAGTACTTC.

The chain uses TRBV30 and TRBJ2-3; D gene uncertain. CDR3 length: 15 amino acids. Deletions cut 0 bases from V and 4 bases from J, with 14 bases between. Germline V gene lookup returns CDR1 GTSNPN and CDR2 SVGIG (reference sequence). In DNA form, the CDR3 reads TGTGCCTGGAGTGTCCAAATCCTACTACCAGATACGCAGTATTTT. Translating it yields CAWSVQILLPDTQYF.

This chain uses TRBV3-1 (or the pseudogene TRBV3-2) with TRBJ2-3, with D perhaps TRBD2 (6 bases). The CDR3 spans 16 residues. Per germline, CDR1 LGHDT and CDR2 YNNKEL (reference sequence). The V end was cut by 6 bases, the J end by 5 bases, with 21 bases between. The DNA of the CDR3 is TGTGCCAGCAGGGGAACGGGAGTGGTAGCTGAAGATACGCAGTATTTT. It is translated as CASRGTGVVAEDTQYF.

The chain couples TRBV11-2 to TRBJ1-2; D not resolved. The CDR3 sequence is 12 residues long. CDR1 is SGHAT and CDR2 is FQNNGV in the germline V gene. Trimming removed 1 base at V and 8 bases at J, with 8 bases between. The CDR3 region is CASSLVGRGYTF. CDR3 sequence (DNA): TGTGCCAGCAGCTTAGTTGGTAGAGGCTACACCTTC.

The V call is TRBV5-1, the J call TRBJ2-7; no clear D. CDR1 is SGHRS, CDR2 YFSETQ, per germline. Deletions cut 3 bases from V and 7 bases from J, with 20 bases between. There are 15 residues in the CDR3. The DNA of the CDR3 is TGCGCCAGCAGCTCCCGGATCGGCCAGAGGAATGAGCAGTACTTC. Translated: CASSSRIGQRNEQYF.

This chain uses TRBV5-1 with TRBJ2-1; a possible D gene is TRBD2 (7 bases). The CDR3 extends over 17 amino acids. The germline CDR1 and CDR2 sequences are SGHRS and YFSETQ. V was pared by 0 bases and J by 0 bases, with 13 bases between. The CDR3 reads CASSLGGGYSSYNEQFF. The CDR3, as DNA: TGCGCCAGCAGCTTGGGGGGGGGCTACAGCTCCTACAATGAGCAGTTCTTC.

This sequence joins TRBV7-6 and TRBJ1-6, with 7 bases aligning to TRBD1. The CDR3 loop spans 14 amino acids. Germline values: CDR1 SGHVS, CDR2 FNYEAQ. Germline trimming cut 5 bases from V and 8 bases from J; bases unmatched to any gene: 6. The CDR3 loop reads CASSQGVRDSPLHF. The CDR3 nucleotides are TGTGCCAGCAGCCAGGGGGTTCGTGATTCACCCCTCCACTTT.